These 28 T cell receptor beta chains were sequenced from one sample in a study of shared clonotypes between healthy human individuals. Clones were read by immunoSEQ multiplex PCR, and TCRdb kept only the in-frame ones, dropping some. Of a few hundred thousand clones listed, 50% to 75% were seen once; the top ten hold 11%. Sequencing used memory CD4+ T cells sorted from blood. Documented subset: CD45RA-negative fraction. Every receptor here comes from a man aged 25 to 40 in good health.

This clone has just one count. The genes are TRBV5-1 and TRBJ2-7; perhaps TRBD1 as D (6 bases). CDR1 is SGHRS and CDR2 is YFSETQ in the germline V gene. V was trimmed by 6 bases and J by 2 bases, leaving 15 bases between them. The CDR3 extends over 14 amino acids. The CDR3 nucleotides are TGCGCCAGCACCCAGACAGGACCGACCTACGAGCAGTACTTC. It yields the protein CASTQTGPTYEQYF.

For this clone: Other DNA sequences of this sample code for an identical CDR3. This chain connects TRBV7-3 to TRBJ2-1; TRBD2 aligns across 9 bases. Germline V gene sequence: CDR1 SGHTA, CDR2 FQGTGA. This CDR3 has 16 amino acids. J was trimmed by 4 bases and V by 2 bases; bases with no gene match: 6. The CDR3 here is CASSLLAGGPYNEQFF. CDR3 bases: TGTGCCAGCAGCTTATTGGCGGGAGGGCCGTACAATGAGCAGTTCTTC.

The chain combines TRBV6-1 with TRBJ2-7; D is uncertain. The CDR3 covers 12 residues. V lost 7 bases and J 0 bases, leaving 7 bases between the germline ends. CDR1 and CDR2 from the germline V gene are MNHNS and SASEGT. CDR3 region: CASTDNSYEQYF. CDR3 DNA sequence: TGTGCCAGCACGGATAACTCCTACGAGCAGTACTTC.

The V gene is TRBV12-5, the J gene TRBJ1-1; no reliable D call. CDR3 length equals 14 residues. Trimming took 7 bases from V and 7 from J, leaving 19 bases between them. Germline values: CDR1 LGHNT, CDR2 FRNRAP. The CDR3 nucleotides read TGTGCTAGTGCAATTGACACACGAAAAGGTGAAGCTTTCTTT. Protein: CASAIDTRKGEAFF.

The V call is TRBV19, the J call TRBJ2-7; D might be TRBD2 (5 bases). The V gene lost 5 bases and the J gene lost 7 bases, with 15 bases spanning the gap. Germline values: CDR1 LNHDA, CDR2 SQIVND (reference sequence). The CDR3 has 13 residues. Here the CDR3 reads CASSLYPREEQYF. CDR3 nucleotide sequence: TGTGCCAGTAGTCTATACCCCCGGGAAGAGCAGTACTTC.

The chain joins TRBV7-3 to TRBJ2-7; D not resolved. The CDR3 runs 17 residues. V lost 2 bases and J lost 3, with 20 bases in between. The germline CDR1 and CDR2 sequences are SGHTA and FQGTGA. The CDR3 reads CASSLLGGGSTHYEQYF. As DNA, the CDR3 is TGTGCCAGCAGCTTATTGGGCGGTGGAAGTACCCACTACGAGCAGTACTTC.

The V call is TRBV28, the J call TRBJ1-2; D ambiguous. The V end lost 2 bases, the J end lost 7 bases, and 8 bases lay between the germline ends. CDR1 is MDHEN and CDR2 is SYDVKM in the germline V gene. The CDR3 spans 12 residues. The CDR3 sequence: CASSLTVPGYTF. The CDR3 region has the DNA TGTGCCAGCAGTTTAACAGTCCCTGGCTACACCTTC.

The chain joins TRBV7-2 to TRBJ1-1; D might be TRBD1 (5 bases). Trimming cost V 5 bases and J 0 bases, with 13 bases left between them. Germline V gives CDR1 SGHTA, CDR2 FQGNSA. The CDR3 is made up of 15 amino acids. This CDR3 reads CASSTGTSMNTEAFF. CDR3 sequence (DNA): TGTGCCAGCAGCACGGGGACTTCAATGAACACTGAAGCTTTCTTT.

The table lists this clone with many counts. J is TRBJ2-2 and V is TRBV10-1, with D hard to call. CDR3 length equals 13 residues. From germline, CDR1 is WNHNN and CDR2 SYGVQD (reference sequence). Trimming removed 6 bases at V and 5 bases at J, with 10 bases between. Written as DNA, the CDR3 is TGCGCCAGCAGCGACCGGCTAACCGGGGAGCTGTTTTTT. It is translated as CASSDRLTGELFF.

This chain links TRBV1 with TRBJ2-7; the listed D gene, TRBD1, was not tested against the DNA. TRBV1 corresponds to a pseudogene. The CDR3 is 14 amino acids. The CDR3 loop reads CTSSHKDRGYEQYF. The CDR3 DNA follows: TGCACCAGCAGCCACAAGGACAGAGGTTACGAGCAGTACTTC.

This CDR3 reads CASSPGLGGEQYF. CDR3 coding DNA: TGTGCCAGCAGTCCTGGTTTAGGTGGGGAGCAGTACTTC. V usage is TRBV28 and J usage is TRBJ2-7; D gene ambiguous. CDR3 length: 13 amino acids. Germline assignment: CDR1 MDHEN and CDR2 SYDVKM. Trimming stripped 5 bases from V and 7 bases from J, with 15 bases between.

This clone showed up just a few times. The chain couples TRBV28 to TRBJ2-7; 8 bases agree with TRBD2. This CDR3 spans 16 amino acids. Per the germline V gene, CDR1 is MDHEN and CDR2 is SYDVKM. Germline trimming cut 3 bases from V and 2 bases from J; bases unmatched to any gene: 9. The CDR3, as DNA: TGTGCCAGCAGTTTCTCCGCTGCGGGAGGCCCCTACGAGCAGTACTTC. Translation gives CASSFSAAGGPYEQYF.

The genes are TRBV7-2 and TRBJ2-3; no clear D gene. The CDR3 covers 14 residues. The germline CDR1 and CDR2 sequences are SGHTA and FQGNSA. The V and J ends lost 4 bases and 8 bases respectively, with 16 bases between them. CDR3 loop: CASSSSPGAVTQYF. The CDR3 coding sequence is TGTGCCAGCAGCTCCTCCCCGGGCGCTGTTACGCAGTATTTT. Supplemented by reference TRBV7-2 and TRBJ2-3, the full variable domain reads GAGVSQSPSNKVTEKGKDVELRCDPISGHTALYWYRQSLGQGLEFLIYFQGNSAPDKSGLPSDRFSAERTGGSVSTLTIQRTQQEDSAVYLCASSSSPGAVTQYFGPGTRLTVL.

To note about this clone: A junction boundary mismatches the germline segment, possibly from a read error. This rearrangement joins TRBV7-9 to TRBJ1-2; tentative D call: TRBD1 (6 bases). This CDR3 is 12 amino acids long. Germline CDR1 SEHNR, CDR2 FQNEAQ (reference sequence). The chain's CDR3 is CATSPGTYGYTF. DNA of the CDR3: TGTGCCACCAGCCCCGGGACATATGGCTACACCTTC.

V and J are TRBV5-1 and TRBJ1-1; D is possibly TRBD1 (5 bases). CDR3 size: 15 residues. V shed 0 bases and J shed 0 bases, with 9 bases lying between them. Germline V CDR1 and CDR2: SGHRS, YFSETQ. The CDR3 here is CASSLEGRVNTEAFF. The CDR3 region has the DNA TGCGCCAGCAGCTTGGAGGGCAGGGTGAACACTGAAGCTTTCTTT. Supplemented by reference TRBV5-1 and TRBJ1-1, the full variable domain reads KAGVTQTPRYLIKTRGQQVTLSCSPISGHRSVSWYQQTPGQGLQFLFEYFSETQRNKGNFPGRFSGRQFSNSRSEMNVSTLELGDSALYLCASSLEGRVNTEAFFGQGTRLTVV.

The chain uses TRBV7-2 and TRBJ2-4; no clear D. Trimming removed 0 bases at V and 0 bases at J, with 6 bases between. The CDR3 contains 15 residues. Germline V lookup: CDR1 SGHTA, CDR2 FQGNSA. The CDR3 here is CASSLAQVAKNIQYF. Here the CDR3 DNA reads TGTGCCAGCAGCTTAGCCCAAGTAGCCAAAAACATTCAGTACTTC. The entire variable domain, with the rest obtained from reference TRBV7-2 and TRBJ2-4, is as follows: GAGVSQSPSNKVTEKGKDVELRCDPISGHTALYWYRQSLGQGLEFLIYFQGNSAPDKSGLPSDRFSAERTGGSVSTLTIQRTQQEDSAVYLCASSLAQVAKNIQYFGAGTRLSVL.

The chain carries TRBV9 and TRBJ2-7; D unresolved. V was trimmed by 0 bases and J by 5 bases, leaving 9 bases between them. The CDR3 has 13 amino acids. The germline gives CDR1 SGDLS, CDR2 YYNGEE. In DNA form, the CDR3 reads TGTGCCAGCAGCGTAGGCCCCTGGAACGAGCAGTACTTC. Its translation: CASSVGPWNEQYF.

The chain uses TRBV4-1 and TRBJ1-5; possibly TRBD1 for D (6 bases). Per the germline V gene, CDR1 is MGHRA and CDR2 is YSYEKL. The ends were cut back, 4 bases at V and 2 bases at J, with 18 bases in the middle. The CDR3 has 17 amino acids. The CDR3: CASSLTPLTGGNQPQHF. Written as DNA, the CDR3 is TGCGCCAGCAGCCTGACTCCCTTGACAGGCGGCAATCAGCCCCAGCATTTT.

This sequence joins TRBV5-1 and TRBJ2-1; 9 positions match TRBD1. The ends lost 4 bases at V and 12 bases at J; junction bases unmatched: 11. The CDR3 loop spans 14 amino acids. Germline V lookup: CDR1 SGHRS, CDR2 YFSETQ. This CDR3 reads CASSHRGPPTGQFF. The CDR3 region has the DNA TGCGCCAGCAGCCACAGGGGGCCTCCTACAGGGCAGTTCTTC.

This clone was seen more than once but under ten times. The V and J genes are TRBV7-6 and TRBJ2-1, with D uncertain. Deletions cut 4 bases from V and 6 bases from J, with 13 bases between. Germline lookup yields CDR1 SGHVS and CDR2 FNYEAQ. This CDR3 is built from 14 residues. The CDR3: CASSSRPSSNEQFF. CDR3 in DNA: TGTGCCAGCAGCTCCCGGCCGAGCTCCAATGAGCAGTTCTTC.

This clone was seen repeatedly, ten times or more. V is TRBV11-2 and J is TRBJ2-7; D is unresolved. The germline V and J ends were trimmed by 4 bases and 5 bases, with 18 bases remaining between them. The germline V gene encodes CDR1 SGHAT and CDR2 FQNNGV. The CDR3 covers 15 residues. This CDR3 reads CASSSPRVALHEQYF. CDR3 nucleotide sequence: TGTGCCAGCAGCTCCCCCCGAGTAGCATTACACGAGCAGTACTTC.

This chain uses TRBV5-5 with TRBJ1-4; no clear D gene. Germline assignment: CDR1 SGHKS and CDR2 YYEKEE (reference sequence). With 2 bases removed from V and 8 bases from J, the gap between germline ends came to 16 bases. The CDR3 is 15 residues long. For the CDR3, the DNA is TGTGCCAGCAGCTTTTCGTCCGGGATTAACGAAAAACTGTTTTTT. It codes for CASSFSSGINEKLFF.

The CDR3 sequence: CASSRGQLTDTQYF. The DNA of the CDR3 is TGTGCCAGCAGCCGGGGACAGTTAACAGATACGCAGTATTTT. The rearrangement uses TRBV7-6 and TRBJ2-3; 7 nucleotides match TRBD1. The CDR3 consists of 14 residues. Germline lookup yields CDR1 SGHVS and CDR2 FNYEAQ. V lost 5 bases and J lost 3; bases outside the gene matches: 5.

The chain employs TRBV11-3 and TRBJ2-1, with D unresolved. V lost 2 bases and J 4 bases, leaving 9 bases between the germline ends. CDR1 and CDR2 from the germline V gene are SGHNT and YENEEA. The length of the CDR3 is 14 residues. The CDR3 nucleotides are TGTGCCAGCAGCTTATTCGGCGAGTACAATGAGCAGTTCTTC. Its protein product is CASSLFGEYNEQFF.

The gene calls are TRBV28 and TRBJ2-7; TRBD2 is a possible D gene (6 bases). The V end lost 7 bases, the J end lost 1 base, and 8 bases lay between the germline ends. Germline V gene lookup returns CDR1 MDHEN and CDR2 SYDVKM. The CDR3 length is 12 residues. CDR3 protein: CASNGGSYEQYF. The CDR3 DNA reads as TGTGCCAGCAACGGGGGTTCCTACGAGCAGTACTTC.

The chain carries TRBV20-1 and TRBJ2-1; maybe TRBD2 (7 bases). V gave up 6 bases and J gave up 13 bases, with 16 bases separating them. The CDR3 is 11 amino acids. In germline, CDR1 is DFQATT, CDR2 SNEGSKA (reference sequence). The CDR3, as DNA: TGCAGTGCGCCCAACTCGGGGGGCCAGTTCTTC. Its protein is CSAPNSGGQFF.

The V gene is TRBV15, the J gene TRBJ1-4, with 7 bases fitting TRBD1. The CDR3 has 15 amino acids. Germline CDR1 reads LNHNV; CDR2 reads YYDKDF (reference sequence). The trim removed 1 base at V and 3 bases at J, leaving 2 bases unmatched. This CDR3 reads CATSRGGTANEKLFF. The CDR3 DNA follows: TGTGCCACCAGCAGAGGGGGGACAGCTAATGAAAAACTGTTTTTT.

V and J are TRBV5-1 and TRBJ2-6; 7 nucleotides line up with TRBD1. The germline V gene encodes CDR1 SGHRS and CDR2 YFSETQ. The CDR3 has 18 residues. V was clipped by 4 bases and J by 0 bases; unmatched bases: 10. The CDR3 region has the DNA TGCGCCAGCAGCCGTACTCCGGGACAGCCCTCTGGGGCCAACGTCCTGACTTTC. This translates into CASSRTPGQPSGANVLTF.